Given below is one TCR beta chain in context. Its target is not known. This sample was taken from a study of shared clonotypes between healthy human individuals. Study-level points and caveats: Sampling covered blood only; tissue repertoires likely differ.

The authors ran the assay at deep level. In the source study's methods: ImmunoSEQ sequences covered only the junction and lacked quality scores; filtering therefore differed. Profiling relied on immunoSEQ multiplex PCR, and the TCRdb table lists in-frame clones only, not all of them. V and J calls and clone size are as listed in that table; D and trimming were resolved from the DNA. The sample shows about 2,500,000 clones, more than 80% of them seen only once. The germline V gene encodes CDR1 MGHRA and CDR2 YSYEKL. This CDR3 has 15 amino acids. After removal of 4 bases from V and 7 bases from J, the junction contained 9 bases not matched to a gene.

The sample was naive CD4+ T cells sorted from blood. Subset meaning: CD45RA+ positively selected. This clonotype was sampled from a man younger than 30 in good health. The rearrangement joins TRBV4-1 to TRBJ1-4; 7 bases are shared with TRBD1. The CDR3: CASSPPGGGIEKLFF. For the CDR3, the DNA is TGCGCCAGCAGCCCCCCAGGGGGGGGTATTGAAAAACTGTTTTTT.